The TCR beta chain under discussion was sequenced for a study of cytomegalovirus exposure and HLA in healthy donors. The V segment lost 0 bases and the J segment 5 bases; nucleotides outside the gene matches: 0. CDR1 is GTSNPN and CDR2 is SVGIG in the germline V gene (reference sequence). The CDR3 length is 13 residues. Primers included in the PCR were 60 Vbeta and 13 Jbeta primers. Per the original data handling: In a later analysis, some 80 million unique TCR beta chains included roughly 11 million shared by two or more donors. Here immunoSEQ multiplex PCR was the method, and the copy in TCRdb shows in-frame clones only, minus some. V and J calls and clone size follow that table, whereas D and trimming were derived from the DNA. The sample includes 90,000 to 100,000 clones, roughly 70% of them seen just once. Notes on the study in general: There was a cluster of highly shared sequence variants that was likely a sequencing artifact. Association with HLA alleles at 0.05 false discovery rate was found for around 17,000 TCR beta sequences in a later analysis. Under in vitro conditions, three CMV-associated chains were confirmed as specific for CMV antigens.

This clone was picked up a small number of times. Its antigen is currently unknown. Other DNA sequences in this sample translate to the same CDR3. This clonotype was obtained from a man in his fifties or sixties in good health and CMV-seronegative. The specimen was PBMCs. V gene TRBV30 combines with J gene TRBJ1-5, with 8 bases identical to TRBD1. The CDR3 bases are TGTGCCTGGAGTGTACAGGGGGATCAGCCCCAGCATTTT. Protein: CAWSVQGDQPQHF.